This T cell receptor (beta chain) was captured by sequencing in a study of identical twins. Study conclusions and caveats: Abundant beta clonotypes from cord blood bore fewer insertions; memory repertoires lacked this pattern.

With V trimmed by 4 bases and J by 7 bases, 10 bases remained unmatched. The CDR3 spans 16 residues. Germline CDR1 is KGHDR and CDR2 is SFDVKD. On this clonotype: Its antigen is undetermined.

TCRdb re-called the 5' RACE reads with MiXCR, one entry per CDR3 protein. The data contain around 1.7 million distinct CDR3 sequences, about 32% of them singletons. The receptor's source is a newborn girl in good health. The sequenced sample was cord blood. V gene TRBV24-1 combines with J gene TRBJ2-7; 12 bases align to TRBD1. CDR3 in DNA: TGTGCCACCAGTGACCGGGACAGGGGGCTTCGCAATGAGCAGTACTTC. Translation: CATSDRDRGLRNEQYF.